The rows below give T cell receptor beta chains drawn from one sample of a study of shared clonotypes between healthy human individuals. Clones were read by immunoSEQ multiplex PCR, and TCRdb kept only the in-frame ones, dropping some. The profile shows around 700,000 clones, 74% of them singletons. The sequencing sample was made of memory CD4+ T cells sorted from blood. These receptors originate from a woman aged 25 to 39 in good health. The CDR3 runs from the conserved cysteine through the conserved F or W. The D gene is left open where the match is weak. The size field is filled for only some rows; it gives once, few, many or a size class.

v_gene	j_gene	d_gene	abundance	CDR3aa	CDR3nt
TRBV11-3	TRBJ1-1	TRBD1	NA	CASSRGQNPTEAFF	TGTGCCAGCAGCCGGGGACAGAATCCCACTGAAGCTTTCTTT
TRBV5-1	TRBJ2-5	TRBD2	NA	CASSAGRGRAEAETQYF	TGCGCCAGCAGCGCCGGACGGGGGAGGGCCGAGGCGGAGACCCAGTACTTC
TRBV11-2	TRBJ2-1	TRBD2	NA	CASSFLPGLAGGFDEQFF	TGTGCCAGCAGCTTTCTCCCTGGCCTAGCGGGAGGATTCGATGAGCAGTTCTTC
TRBV5-1	TRBJ2-7	NA	once	CASSLEPRQKAYEQYF	TGCGCCAGCAGCTTGGAACCTCGACAGAAAGCCTACGAGCAGTACTTC
TRBV6-1	TRBJ2-5	NA	NA	CASSLRGQETQYF	TGTGCCAGCAGTCTCAGGGGCCAAGAGACCCAGTACTTC
TRBV2	TRBJ2-3	TRBD2	NA	CASSVIAGGTDTQYF	TGTGCCAGCAGTGTGATAGCGGGAGGGACAGATACGCAGTATTTT
TRBV29-1	TRBJ1-2	NA	few	CSVGKGNGYTF	TGCAGCGTTGGTAAGGGAAATGGCTACACCTTC
TRBV28	TRBJ1-3	NA	NA	CASSLGARFGNTIYF	TGTGCCAGCAGTTTAGGTGCAAGGTTTGGAAACACCATATATTTT
TRBV7-2	TRBJ2-2	NA	NA	CASSDTVLTSTGELFF	TGTGCCAGCAGCGATACAGTACTGACGAGCACCGGGGAGCTGTTTTTT
TRBV7-9	TRBJ2-2	NA	few	CASSLVPGISGELFF	TGTGCCAGCAGCTTAGTCCCAGGGATATCCGGGGAGCTGTTTTTT
TRBV10-3	TRBJ2-5	NA	once	CAISGRDTKTQYF	TGTGCCATCAGTGGGCGGGATACGAAGACCCAGTACTTC
TRBV27	TRBJ1-1	NA	NA	CASSHNGPNTEAFF	TGTGCCAGCAGTCACAACGGACCGAACACTGAAGCTTTCTTT